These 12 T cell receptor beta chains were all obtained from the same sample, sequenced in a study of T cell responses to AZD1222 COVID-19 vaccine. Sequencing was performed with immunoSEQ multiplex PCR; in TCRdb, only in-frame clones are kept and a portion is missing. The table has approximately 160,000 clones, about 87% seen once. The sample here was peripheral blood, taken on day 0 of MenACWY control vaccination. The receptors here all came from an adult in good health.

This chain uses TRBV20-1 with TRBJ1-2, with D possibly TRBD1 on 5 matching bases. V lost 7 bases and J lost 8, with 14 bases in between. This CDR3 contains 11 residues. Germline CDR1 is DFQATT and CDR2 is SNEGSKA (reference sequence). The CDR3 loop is CSGMVGGGYTF. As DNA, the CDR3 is TGCAGTGGGATGGTGGGGGGAGGCTACACCTTC.

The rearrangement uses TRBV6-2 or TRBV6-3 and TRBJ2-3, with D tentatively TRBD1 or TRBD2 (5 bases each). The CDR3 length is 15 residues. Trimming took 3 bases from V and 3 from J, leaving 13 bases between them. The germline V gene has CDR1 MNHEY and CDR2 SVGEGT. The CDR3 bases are TGTGCCAGCAGTTATAGGGACCAGCCGACAGATACGCAGTATTTT. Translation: CASSYRDQPTDTQYF.

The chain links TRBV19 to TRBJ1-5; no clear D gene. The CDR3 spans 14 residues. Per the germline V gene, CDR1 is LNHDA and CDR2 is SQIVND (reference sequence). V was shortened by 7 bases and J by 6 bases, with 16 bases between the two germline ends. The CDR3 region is CASNPTGLAQPQHF. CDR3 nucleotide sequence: TGTGCCAGTAACCCCACCGGGTTGGCTCAGCCCCAGCATTTT. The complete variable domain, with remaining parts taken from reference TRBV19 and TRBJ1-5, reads DGGITQSPKYLFRKEGQNVTLSCEQNLNHDAMYWYRQDPGQGLRLIYYSQIVNDFQKGDIAEGYSVSREKKESFPLTVTSAQKNPTAFYLCASNPTGLAQPQHFGDGTRLSIL.

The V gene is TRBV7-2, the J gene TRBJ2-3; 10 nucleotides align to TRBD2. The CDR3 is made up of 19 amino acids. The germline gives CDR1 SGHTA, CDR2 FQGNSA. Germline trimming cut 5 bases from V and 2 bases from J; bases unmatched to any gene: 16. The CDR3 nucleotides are TGTGCCAGCAGCCAAGCGGAACCACTCCTAGCGGGAGTCACAGATACGCAGTATTTT. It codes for CASSQAEPLLAGVTDTQYF. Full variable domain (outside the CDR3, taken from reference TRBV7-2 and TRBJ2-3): GAGVSQSPSNKVTEKGKDVELRCDPISGHTALYWYRQSLGQGLEFLIYFQGNSAPDKSGLPSDRFSAERTGGSVSTLTIQRTQQEDSAVYLCASSQAEPLLAGVTDTQYFGPGTRLTVL.

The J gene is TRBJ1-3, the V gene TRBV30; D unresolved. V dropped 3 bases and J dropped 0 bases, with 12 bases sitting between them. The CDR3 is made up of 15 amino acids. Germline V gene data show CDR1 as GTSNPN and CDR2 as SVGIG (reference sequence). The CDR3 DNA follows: TGTGCCTGGAGCCGCTCTTCGGGCTCTGGAAACACCATATATTTT. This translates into CAWSRSSGSGNTIYF.

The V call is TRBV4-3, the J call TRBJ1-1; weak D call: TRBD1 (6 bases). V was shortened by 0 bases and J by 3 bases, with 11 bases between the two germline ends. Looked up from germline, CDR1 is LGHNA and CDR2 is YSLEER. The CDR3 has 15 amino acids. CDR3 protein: CASSQDSRGDTEAFF. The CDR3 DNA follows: TGCGCCAGCAGCCAAGATTCTAGGGGGGACACTGAAGCTTTCTTT.

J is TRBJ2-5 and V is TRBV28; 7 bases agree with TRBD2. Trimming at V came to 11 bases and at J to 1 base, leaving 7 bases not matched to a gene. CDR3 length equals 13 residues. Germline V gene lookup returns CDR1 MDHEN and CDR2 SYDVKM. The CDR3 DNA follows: TGTGCCTCCAACGGGGGGTCCCAAGAGACCCAGTACTTC. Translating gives CASNGGSQETQYF.

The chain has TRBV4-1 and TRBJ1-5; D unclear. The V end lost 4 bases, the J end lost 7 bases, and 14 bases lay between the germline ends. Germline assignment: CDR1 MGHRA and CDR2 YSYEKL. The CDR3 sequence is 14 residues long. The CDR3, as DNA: TGCGCCAGCAGCCCCGTCATGGCGAACCAGCCCCAGCATTTT. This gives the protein CASSPVMANQPQHF.

This CDR3 reads CASSLGRAGANVLTF. The CDR3 DNA follows: TGTGCCAGCAGTTTAGGCAGGGCTGGGGCCAACGTCCTGACTTTC. V gene TRBV27 combines with J gene TRBJ2-6, with D possibly being TRBD1 (5 bases). The CDR3 covers 15 residues. Between the trimmed V and J ends, which lost 2 bases and 2 bases, there was a span of 7 bases. Germline CDR1 and CDR2: MNHEY and SMNVEV (reference sequence).

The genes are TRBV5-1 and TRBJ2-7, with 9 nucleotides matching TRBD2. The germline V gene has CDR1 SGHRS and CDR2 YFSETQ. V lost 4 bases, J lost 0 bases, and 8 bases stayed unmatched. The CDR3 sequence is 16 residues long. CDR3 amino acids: CASSLPTSGYSYEQYF. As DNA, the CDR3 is TGCGCCAGCAGCCTTCCGACTAGCGGCTACTCCTACGAGCAGTACTTC.

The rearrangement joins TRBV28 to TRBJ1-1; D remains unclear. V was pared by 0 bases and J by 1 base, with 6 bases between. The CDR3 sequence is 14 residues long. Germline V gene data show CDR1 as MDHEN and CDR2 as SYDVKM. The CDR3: CASSLWGQNTEAFF. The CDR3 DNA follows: TGTGCCAGCAGTTTATGGGGCCAGAACACTGAAGCTTTCTTT. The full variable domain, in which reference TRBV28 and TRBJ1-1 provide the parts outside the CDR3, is DVKVTQSSRYLVKRTGEKVFLECVQDMDHENMFWYRQDPGLGLRLIYFSYDVKMKEKGDIPEGYSVSREKKERFSLILESASTNQTSMYLCASSLWGQNTEAFFGQGTRLTVV.

The CDR3 loop is CASSQERDSPYEQYF. CDR3 sequence (DNA): TGTGCCAGCAGCCAAGAAAGGGACTCACCTTACGAGCAGTACTTC. The V call is TRBV4-2, the J call TRBJ2-7, with a tentative D call TRBD2 (6 bases). From germline, CDR1 is LGHNA and CDR2 YNFKEQ. CDR3 length: 15 residues. Trimming removed 0 bases from V and 4 bases from J, with 13 bases in between.